The TCR beta chain under discussion was sequenced for a study of CD8+ T cells in alopecia areata. The authors extracted RNA and reverse transcribed it into cDNA as the sequencing template. Generated by immunoSEQ multiplex PCR, the TCRdb table keeps only in-frame clones and is missing some. The sample contains over 95,000 clones, 55% to 60% of which appear only once. Treatment described: oral pan-JAK inhibitor, 5-10 mg twice daily. The material sequenced was CD4+ T cells sorted from blood, taken at week 24, from a patient treated with tofacitinib. This TCR was recovered from a human donor with alopecia areata.

CDR3 DNA: TGCAGCGTTGAGGGCGGGGTCCCAACGAATGAGCAGTTCTTC. Protein sequence: CSVEGGVPTNEQFF. This rearrangement joins TRBV29-1 to TRBJ2-1; tentatively, D is TRBD2 (6 bases). Between the trimmed V and J ends, which lost 3 bases and 7 bases, there was a span of 16 bases. The CDR3 loop spans 14 amino acids. Germline CDR1 and CDR2: SQVTM and ANQGSEA.